These T cell receptor beta chains were read from a single sample in a study of regulatory T cells in long-lasting Graves disease. TCRdb analysed the multiplex PCR reads with MiXCR anew, one entry per CDR3 protein. The table records 300,000 to 400,000 distinct CDR3 sequences, about 20% of them present only once. This specimen consisted of peripheral blood mononuclear cells (PBMCs), obtained at new diagnosis, from a patient treated with antithyroid drugs. The receptors stem from a female donor with Graves disease. The CDR3 runs from the conserved cysteine through the conserved F or W. D genes are given only for firm matches. Clone size, where shown, is once, few, many, or a class for clones that have expanded.

>TRBV11-2|TRBJ2-7|many|NA
CASSFSGTADYEQYF
TGTGCCAGCAGCTTTTCGGGCACAGCAGACTACGAGCAGTACTTC
>TRBV12-3/TRBV12-4|TRBJ1-2|NA|NA
CASSLPQRAGNYGYTF
TGTGCCAGCAGCCTCCCCCAGAGGGCTGGGAACTATGGCTACACCTTC
>TRBV11-3|TRBJ1-3|NA|NA
CASSSNIGNTIYF
TGTGCCAGCAGCTCCAACATCGGGAACACCATATATTTT
>TRBV19|TRBJ1-3|NA|TRBD1
CASDTGGSYSGNTIYF
TGTGCCAGTGACACAGGGGGTTCTTACTCTGGAAACACCATATATTTT
>TRBV16|TRBJ2-1|NA|NA
CASSQRARDPYNEQFF
TGTGCCAGCAGCCAAAGGGCCCGGGACCCCTACAATGAGCAGTTCTTC
>TRBV30|TRBJ2-3|many|NA
CAWSSRVPTDTQYF
TGTGCCTGGAGTAGCAGGGTCCCCACAGATACGCAGTATTTT
>TRBV2|TRBJ2-3|NA|NA
CASNRHSNTDTQYF
TGTGCCAGCAACCGGCACTCCAACACAGATACTCAGTATTTT
>TRBV13|TRBJ2-2|NA|TRBD2
CASSPDGAGANTGELFF
TGTGCCAGCAGCCCCGATGGGGCGGGAGCGAACACCGGGGAGCTGTTTTTT
>TRBV5-4|TRBJ2-2|NA|TRBD1
CASSPRGPGELFF
TGTGCCAGCAGCCCGAGGGGGCCCGGGGAGCTGTTTTTT
>TRBV20-1|TRBJ2-6|many|TRBD1
CSATLGQGASGANVLTF
TGCAGTGCCACACTGGGACAGGGGGCGTCTGGGGCCAACGTCCTGACTTTC
>TRBV7-2|TRBJ2-7|NA|NA
CASSSGLTSSYEQYF
TGTGCCAGCAGCTCGGGACTCACTAGCTCCTACGAGCAGTACTTC
>TRBV11-2|TRBJ1-1|many|TRBD1
CASSPARGLTEAFF
TGTGCCAGCAGCCCGGCCAGGGGGCTCACTGAAGCTTTCTTT
>TRBV4-2|TRBJ2-7|NA|NA
CASSQEWQGSYEQYF
TGTGCCAGCAGCCAAGAGTGGCAGGGAAGTTACGAGCAGTACTTC
>TRBV6-2/TRBV6-3|TRBJ2-7|many|NA
CASSYRRGVYEQYF
TGTGCCAGCAGTTACCGGAGGGGGGTCTACGAGCAGTACTTC
>TRBV5-1|TRBJ2-5|many|NA
CASSPSSLETQYF
TGCGCCAGCAGCCCGTCGAGTTTGGAGACCCAGTACTTC
>TRBV2|TRBJ2-3|many|NA
CASTRDTQDTQYF
TGTGCCAGCACTCGGGACACTCAAGATACGCAGTATTTT
>TRBV3-1|TRBJ2-7|NA|NA
CASSQGSGRDEQYF
TGTGCCAGCAGCCAAGGTTCAGGCCGGGACGAGCAGTACTTC
>TRBV4-1|TRBJ2-3|many|TRBD2
CASSNLLAGGPKDTQYF
TGCGCCAGCAGCAACCTTTTAGCGGGAGGGCCGAAAGATACGCAGTATTTT
>TRBV30|TRBJ2-3|NA|TRBD1
CAWSLTGLSPDTQYF
TGTGCCTGGAGTCTGACAGGGTTGTCCCCAGATACGCAGTATTTT
>TRBV7-3|TRBJ2-1|many|TRBD2
CASSLRVQRENYNEQFF
TGTGCCAGCAGCCTCCGGGTTCAGCGGGAGAATTACAATGAGCAGTTCTTC
>TRBV12-3/TRBV12-4|TRBJ2-7|many|NA
CASSLTPRSGAYEQYF
TGTGCCAGCAGTTTAACTCCGCGGTCGGGCGCCTACGAGCAGTACTTC
>TRBV20-1|TRBJ2-5|many|NA
CSAVRDSTFEETQYF
TGCAGTGCTGTCCGGGACTCGACTTTCGAGGAGACCCAGTACTTC
>TRBV28|TRBJ2-3|many|NA
CASSFEPSGLSTGGTDTQYF
TGTGCCAGCAGTTTTGAGCCTAGCGGCCTATCTACAGGGGGCACAGATACGCAGTATTTT
>TRBV19|TRBJ2-1|many|NA
CASSMIGRTDNEQFF
TGTGCCAGTAGTATGATCGGGAGGACAGACAATGAGCAGTTCTTC
>TRBV7-3|TRBJ1-2|few|TRBD1
CASSSSGGYGYTF
TGTGCCAGCAGCTCTTCAGGGGGCTATGGCTACACCTTC
>TRBV12-5|TRBJ2-1|many|NA
CASALPTYNEQFF
TGTGCTAGTGCTTTACCAACCTACAATGAGCAGTTCTTC
>TRBV6-1|TRBJ2-7|many|TRBD1
CASSEGQGADEQYF
TGTGCCAGCAGTGAAGGGCAGGGGGCTGACGAGCAGTACTTC
>TRBV5-1|TRBJ2-2|many|NA
CASSLEQGSVGELFF
TGCGCCAGCAGCTTGGAACAGGGTAGTGTCGGGGAGCTGTTTTTT
>TRBV3-1|TRBJ2-2|many|TRBD2
CASSPGLAGLNTGELFF
TGTGCCAGCAGCCCTGGGCTAGCGGGATTGAACACCGGGGAGCTGTTTTTT
>TRBV7-9|TRBJ2-4|many|NA
CASSITFRGSKNIQYF
TGTGCCAGCAGCATAACGTTCCGGGGCTCCAAAAACATTCAGTACTTC
>TRBV18|TRBJ2-7|few|NA
CASSAQDYEQYF
TGTGCCAGCTCAGCACAGGACTACGAGCAGTACTTC
>TRBV2|TRBJ1-1|many|TRBD1
CAIWGQENTEAFF
TGTGCCATCTGGGGACAGGAGAACACTGAAGCTTTCTTT
>TRBV5-5|TRBJ2-3|many|NA
CASSTRQSITDTQYF
TGTGCCAGCAGCACCAGACAGTCCATCACAGATACGCAGTATTTT
>TRBV12-3/TRBV12-4|TRBJ2-1|NA|NA
CARAGRNNEQFF
TGTGCCAGAGCCGGGCGGAACAATGAGCAGTTCTTC
>TRBV29-1|TRBJ1-4|many|NA
CSAGTPNEKLFF
TGCAGCGCCGGGACACCTAATGAAAAACTGTTTTTT
>TRBV28|TRBJ1-2|NA|NA
CATTGVPNYGYTF
TGTGCCACCACGGGGGTCCCTAACTATGGCTACACCTTC
>TRBV3-1|TRBJ2-7|many|NA
CASSQDLRGNPYEQYF
TGTGCCAGCAGCCAAGATTTGCGGGGCAACCCCTACGAGCAGTACTTC
>TRBV2|TRBJ1-1|NA|NA
CASSEGSTEAFF
TGTGCCAGCAGTGAAGGGAGCACTGAAGCTTTCTTT
>TRBV2|TRBJ2-5|many|TRBD2
CASSATSGKKETQYF
TGTGCCAGCAGTGCAACGAGCGGGAAAAAAGAGACCCAGTACTTC
>TRBV12-3/TRBV12-4|TRBJ1-6|many|TRBD1
CASSFGTAENSPLHF
TGTGCCAGCAGTTTCGGGACAGCAGAAAATTCACCCCTCCACTTT
>TRBV18|TRBJ2-7|NA|NA
CASSPEPQGTLPYEQYF
TGTGCCAGCTCACCGGAACCCCAGGGTACCTTACCCTACGAGCAGTACTTC
>TRBV20-1|TRBJ2-7|few|TRBD2
CSVLGDIWREGGNEQYF
TGCAGTGTTCTAGGGGATATTTGGCGGGAGGGCGGCAACGAGCAGTACTTC
>TRBV6-9|TRBJ1-1|NA|NA
CASSSHNTEAFF
TGTGCCAGCAGTTCCCATAACACTGAAGCTTTCTTT
>TRBV18|TRBJ1-2|many|NA
CASSPTRGGSYGYTF
TGTGCCAGCTCACCAACTAGGGGCGGTAGCTATGGCTACACCTTC
>TRBV6-2/TRBV6-3|TRBJ2-6|many|NA
CASSNSEANVLTF
TGTGCCAGCAGTAATAGTGAGGCCAACGTCCTGACTTTC
>TRBV20-1|TRBJ2-3|NA|TRBD2
CSARGLAGGRAQYF
TGCAGTGCTAGAGGACTAGCGGGAGGCCGTGCGCAGTATTTT
>TRBV7-9|TRBJ2-3|many|TRBD2
CASSLPLQGSGSITDTQYF
TGTGCCAGCAGCTTACCCCTCCAGGGTAGCGGGAGTATAACAGATACGCAGTATTTT
>TRBV6-5|TRBJ2-1|few|TRBD2
CASSFSTSGRAQLF
TGTGCCAGCAGTTTTTCGACTAGCGGGAGGGCCCAGCTCTTC
>TRBV30|TRBJ1-5|many|NA
CAWSVGTATNQPQHF
TGTGCCTGGAGTGTCGGGACGGCAACCAATCAGCCCCAGCATTTT